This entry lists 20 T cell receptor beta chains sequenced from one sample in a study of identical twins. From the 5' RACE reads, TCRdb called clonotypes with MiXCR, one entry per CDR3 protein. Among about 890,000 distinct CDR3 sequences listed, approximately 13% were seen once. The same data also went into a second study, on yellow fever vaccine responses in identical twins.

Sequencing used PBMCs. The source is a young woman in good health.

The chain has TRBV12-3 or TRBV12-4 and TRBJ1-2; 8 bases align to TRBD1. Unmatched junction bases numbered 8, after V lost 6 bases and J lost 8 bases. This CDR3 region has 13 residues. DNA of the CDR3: TGTGCCAGCAGCCGTGGACAGGGAGGAGGCTACACCTTC. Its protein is CASSRGQGGGYTF.

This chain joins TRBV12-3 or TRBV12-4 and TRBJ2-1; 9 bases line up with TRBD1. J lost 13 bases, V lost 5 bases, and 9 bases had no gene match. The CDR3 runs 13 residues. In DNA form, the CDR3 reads TGTGCCAGCAGTCACGGACAGGGGCTGCAACAGTTCTTC. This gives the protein CASSHGQGLQQFF.

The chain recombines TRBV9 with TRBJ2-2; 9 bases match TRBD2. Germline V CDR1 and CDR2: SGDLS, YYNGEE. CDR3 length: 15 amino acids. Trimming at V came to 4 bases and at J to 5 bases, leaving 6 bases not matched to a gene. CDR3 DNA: TGTGCCAGCAGCCCCTTAGCGGGAGAAACCGGGGAGCTGTTTTTT. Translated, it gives CASSPLAGETGELFF.

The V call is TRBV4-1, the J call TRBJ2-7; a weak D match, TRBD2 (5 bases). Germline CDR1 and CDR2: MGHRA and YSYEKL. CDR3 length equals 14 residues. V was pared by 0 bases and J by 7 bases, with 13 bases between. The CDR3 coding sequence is TGCGCCAGCAGCCAAGAAGTTACTAGATCGGAGCAGTACTTC. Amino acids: CASSQEVTRSEQYF.

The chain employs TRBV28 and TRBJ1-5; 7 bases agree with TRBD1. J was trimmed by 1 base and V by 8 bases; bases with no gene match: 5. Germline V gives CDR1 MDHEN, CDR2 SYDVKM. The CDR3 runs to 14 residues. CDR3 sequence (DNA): TGTGCCAGCGGACAGGAAGGAAGCAATCAGCCCCAGCATTTT. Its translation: CASGQEGSNQPQHF.

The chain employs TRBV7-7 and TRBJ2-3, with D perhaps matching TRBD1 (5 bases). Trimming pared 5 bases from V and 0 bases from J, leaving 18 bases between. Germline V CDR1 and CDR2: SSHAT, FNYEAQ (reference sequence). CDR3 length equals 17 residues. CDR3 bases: TGTGCCAGCAGCCCAAATTCTGGGGCCTATAGCACAGATACGCAGTATTTT. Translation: CASSPNSGAYSTDTQYF.

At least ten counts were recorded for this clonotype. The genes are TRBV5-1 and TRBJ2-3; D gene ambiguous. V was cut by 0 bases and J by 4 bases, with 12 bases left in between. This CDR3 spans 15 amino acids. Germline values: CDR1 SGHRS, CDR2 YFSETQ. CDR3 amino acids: CASSLALSLSDTQYF. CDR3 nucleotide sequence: TGCGCCAGCAGCTTGGCTCTTTCGTTATCAGATACGCAGTATTTT.

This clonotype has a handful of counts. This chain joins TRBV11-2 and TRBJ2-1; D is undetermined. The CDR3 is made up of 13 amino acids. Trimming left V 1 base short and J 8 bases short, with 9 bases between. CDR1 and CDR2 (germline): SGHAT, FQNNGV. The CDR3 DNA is TGTGCCAGCAGCTTAGTGACCATAGATGAGCAGTTCTTC. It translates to CASSLVTIDEQFF. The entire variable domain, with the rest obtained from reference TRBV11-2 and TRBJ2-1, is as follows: EAGVAQSPRYKIIEKRQSVAFWCNPISGHATLYWYQQILGQGPKLLIQFQNNGVVDDSQLPKDRFSAERLKGVDSTLKIQPAKLEDSAVYLCASSLVTIDEQFFGPGTRLTVL.

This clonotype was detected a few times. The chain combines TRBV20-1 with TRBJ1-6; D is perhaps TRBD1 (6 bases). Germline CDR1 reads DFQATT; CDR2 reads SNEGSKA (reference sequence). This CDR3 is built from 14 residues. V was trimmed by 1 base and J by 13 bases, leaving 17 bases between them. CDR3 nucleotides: TGCAGTGCTAGAGCCGGGGGGGCCCCTACCCCCCTCCACTTT. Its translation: CSARAGGAPTPLHF.

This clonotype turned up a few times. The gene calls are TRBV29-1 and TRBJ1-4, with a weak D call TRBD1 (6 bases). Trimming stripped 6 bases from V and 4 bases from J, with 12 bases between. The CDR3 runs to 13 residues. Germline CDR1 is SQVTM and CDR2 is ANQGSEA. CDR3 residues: CSVQGQFNEKLFF. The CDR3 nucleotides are TGCAGCGTCCAAGGACAGTTTAATGAAAAACTGTTTTTT.

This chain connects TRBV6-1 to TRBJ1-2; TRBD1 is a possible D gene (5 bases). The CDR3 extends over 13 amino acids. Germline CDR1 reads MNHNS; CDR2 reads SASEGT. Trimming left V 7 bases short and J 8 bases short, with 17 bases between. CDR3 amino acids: CASTRTPSYGYTF. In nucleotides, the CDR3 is TGTGCCAGCACCCGGACACCATCCTACGGCTACACCTTC.

The CDR3 DNA follows: TGTGCCAGCAGCTTGGAGGGGACAGGACTAATAGGCACAGATACGCAGTATTTT. The encoded protein is CASSLEGTGLIGTDTQYF. The J gene is TRBJ2-3, the V gene TRBV5-5, with TRBD1 matching over 8 bases. Germline assignment: CDR1 SGHKS and CDR2 YYEKEE (reference sequence). CDR3 length: 18 residues. V trimming: 0 bases; J trimming: 1 base; junction bases outside the gene matches: 10.

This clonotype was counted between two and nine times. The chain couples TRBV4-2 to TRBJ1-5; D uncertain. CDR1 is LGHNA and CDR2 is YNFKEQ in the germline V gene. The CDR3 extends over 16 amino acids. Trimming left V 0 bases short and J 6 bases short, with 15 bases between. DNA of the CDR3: TGTGCCAGCAGCCAAGATCTAGGACCCTCGGGTCAGCCCCAGCATTTT. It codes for CASSQDLGPSGQPQHF.

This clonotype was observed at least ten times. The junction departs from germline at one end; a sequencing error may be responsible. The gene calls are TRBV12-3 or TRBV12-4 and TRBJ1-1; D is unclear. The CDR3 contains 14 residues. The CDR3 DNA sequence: TGTGCCAGCAGCTTAGGACCCCGAAGGGCTGAAGCTTTCTTT. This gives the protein CASSLGPRRAEAFF.

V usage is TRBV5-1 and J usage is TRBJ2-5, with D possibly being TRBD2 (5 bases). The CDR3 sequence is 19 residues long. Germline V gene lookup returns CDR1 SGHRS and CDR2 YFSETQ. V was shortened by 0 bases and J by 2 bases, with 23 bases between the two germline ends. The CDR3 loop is CASSLAGVFRRSNQETQYF. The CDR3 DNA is TGCGCCAGCAGCTTGGCCGGGGTATTCCGCAGGTCGAATCAAGAGACCCAGTACTTC.

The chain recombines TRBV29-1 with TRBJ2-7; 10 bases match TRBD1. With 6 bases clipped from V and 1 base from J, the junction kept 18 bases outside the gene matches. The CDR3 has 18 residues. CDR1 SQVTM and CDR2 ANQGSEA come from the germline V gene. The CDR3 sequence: CSVSPGTGAMGFSYEQYF. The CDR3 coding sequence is TGCAGCGTCAGCCCAGGGACAGGGGCCATGGGTTTTTCCTACGAGCAGTACTTC.

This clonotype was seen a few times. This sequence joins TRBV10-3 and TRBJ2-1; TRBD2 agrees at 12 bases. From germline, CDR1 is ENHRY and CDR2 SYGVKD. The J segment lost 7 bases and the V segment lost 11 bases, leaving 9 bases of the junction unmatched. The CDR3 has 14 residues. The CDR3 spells CASGGTSGRNEQFF. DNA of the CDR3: TGTGCCTCTGGCGGAACTAGCGGGAGGAATGAGCAGTTCTTC.

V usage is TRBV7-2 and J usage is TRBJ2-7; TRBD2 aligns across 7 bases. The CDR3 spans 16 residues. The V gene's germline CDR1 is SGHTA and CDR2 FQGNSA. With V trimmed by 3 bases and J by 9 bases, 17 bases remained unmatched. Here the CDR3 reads CASSFGRGSLPGWQYF. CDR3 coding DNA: TGTGCCAGCAGCTTCGGCCGCGGGAGTCTTCCTGGATGGCAGTACTTC.

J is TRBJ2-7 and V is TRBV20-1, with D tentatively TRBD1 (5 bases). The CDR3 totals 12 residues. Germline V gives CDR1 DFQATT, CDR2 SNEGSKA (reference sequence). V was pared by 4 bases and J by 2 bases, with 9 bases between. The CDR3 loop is CSATTVAYEQYF. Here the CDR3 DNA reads TGCAGTGCTACGACAGTTGCCTACGAGCAGTACTTC.

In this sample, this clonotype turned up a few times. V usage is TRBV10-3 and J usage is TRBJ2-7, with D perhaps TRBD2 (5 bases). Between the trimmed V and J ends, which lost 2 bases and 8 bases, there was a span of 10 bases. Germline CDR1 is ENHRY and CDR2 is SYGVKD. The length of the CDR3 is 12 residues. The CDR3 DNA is TGTGCCATCAGTGAGACTAGTTTAAAGCAGTACTTC. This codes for CAISETSLKQYF.